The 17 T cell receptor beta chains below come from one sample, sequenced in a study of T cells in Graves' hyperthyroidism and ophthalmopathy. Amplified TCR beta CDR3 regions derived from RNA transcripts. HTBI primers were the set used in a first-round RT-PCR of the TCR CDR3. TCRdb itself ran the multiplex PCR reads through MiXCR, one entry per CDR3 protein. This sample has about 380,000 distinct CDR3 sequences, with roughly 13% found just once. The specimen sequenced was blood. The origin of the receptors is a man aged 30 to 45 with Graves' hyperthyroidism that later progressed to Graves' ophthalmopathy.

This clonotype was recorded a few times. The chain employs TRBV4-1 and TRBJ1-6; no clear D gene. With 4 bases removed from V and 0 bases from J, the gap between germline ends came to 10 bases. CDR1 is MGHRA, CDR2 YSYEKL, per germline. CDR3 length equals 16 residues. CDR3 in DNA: TGCGCCAGCAGCCGCGGGGAGAGCTCCTATAATTCACCCCTCCACTTT. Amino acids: CASSRGESSYNSPLHF.

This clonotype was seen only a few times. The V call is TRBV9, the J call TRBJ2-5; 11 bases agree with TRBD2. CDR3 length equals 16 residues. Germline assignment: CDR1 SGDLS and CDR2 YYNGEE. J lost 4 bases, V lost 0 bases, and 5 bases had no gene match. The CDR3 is CASSVASGGLVETQYF. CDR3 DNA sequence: TGTGCCAGCAGCGTAGCTAGCGGGGGGCTGGTAGAGACCCAGTACTTC.

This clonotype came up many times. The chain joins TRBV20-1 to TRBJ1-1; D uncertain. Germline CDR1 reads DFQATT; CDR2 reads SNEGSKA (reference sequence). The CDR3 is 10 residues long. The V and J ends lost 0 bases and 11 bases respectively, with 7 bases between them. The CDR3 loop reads CSAREKQAFF. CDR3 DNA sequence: TGCAGTGCTAGAGAGAAACAGGCTTTCTTT.

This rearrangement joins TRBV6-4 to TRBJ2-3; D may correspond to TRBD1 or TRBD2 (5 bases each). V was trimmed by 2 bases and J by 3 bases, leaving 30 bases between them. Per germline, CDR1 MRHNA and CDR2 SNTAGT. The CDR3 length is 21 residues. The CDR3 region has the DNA TGTGCCAGCAGTGACACAGAACCTGGTCACTCGGGGCACATCCCGACAGATACGCAGTATTTT. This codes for CASSDTEPGHSGHIPTDTQYF.

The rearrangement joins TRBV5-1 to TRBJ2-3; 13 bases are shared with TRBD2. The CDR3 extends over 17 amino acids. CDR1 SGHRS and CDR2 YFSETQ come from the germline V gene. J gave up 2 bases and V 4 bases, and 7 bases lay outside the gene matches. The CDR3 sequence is CASSPRLAGGSTDTQYF. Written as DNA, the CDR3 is TGCGCCAGCAGCCCCAGACTAGCGGGGGGATCCACAGATACGCAGTATTTT.

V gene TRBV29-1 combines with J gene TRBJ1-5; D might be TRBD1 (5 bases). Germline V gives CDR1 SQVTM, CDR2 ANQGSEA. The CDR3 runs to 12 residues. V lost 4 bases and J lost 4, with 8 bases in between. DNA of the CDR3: TGCAGCGTTGGGACACCTAATCAGCCCCAGCATTTT. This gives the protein CSVGTPNQPQHF. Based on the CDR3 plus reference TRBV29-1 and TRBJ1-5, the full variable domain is SAVISQKPSRDICQRGTSLTIQCQVDSQVTMMFWYRQQPGQSLTLIATANQGSEATYESGFVIDKFPISRPNLTFSTLTVSNMSPEDSSIYLCSVGTPNQPQHFGDGTRLSIL.

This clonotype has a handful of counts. CDR3 in amino acids: CASSSDRSRWGELFF. CDR3 coding DNA: TGTGCCAGCAGCTCGGACAGGAGCAGGTGGGGGGAGCTGTTTTTT. This sequence joins TRBV7-9 and TRBJ2-2; 7 nucleotides align to TRBD1. Germline values: CDR1 SEHNR, CDR2 FQNEAQ (reference sequence). CDR3 length: 15 amino acids. V gave up 4 bases and J gave up 8 bases; unmatched junction bases: 10.

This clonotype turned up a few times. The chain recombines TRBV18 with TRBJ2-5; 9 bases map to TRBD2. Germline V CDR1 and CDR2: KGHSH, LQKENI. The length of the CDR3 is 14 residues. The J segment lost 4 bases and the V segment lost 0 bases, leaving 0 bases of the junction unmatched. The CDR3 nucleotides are TGTGCCAGCTCACCACCGACTAGCGGAGAGACCCAGTACTTC. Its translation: CASSPPTSGETQYF.

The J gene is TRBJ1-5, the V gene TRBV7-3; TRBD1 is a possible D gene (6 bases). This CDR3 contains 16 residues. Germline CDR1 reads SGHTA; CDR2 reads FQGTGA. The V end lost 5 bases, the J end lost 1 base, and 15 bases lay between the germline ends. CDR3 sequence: CASSPGEVTSNQPQHF. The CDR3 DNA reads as TGTGCCAGCAGCCCAGGGGAGGTTACGAGCAATCAGCCCCAGCATTTT. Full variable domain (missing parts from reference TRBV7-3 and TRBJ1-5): GAGVSQTPSNKVTEKGKYVELRCDPISGHTALYWYRQSLGQGPEFLIYFQGTGAADDSGLPNDRFFAVRPEGSVSTLKIQRTERGDSAVYLCASSPGEVTSNQPQHFGDGTRLSIL.

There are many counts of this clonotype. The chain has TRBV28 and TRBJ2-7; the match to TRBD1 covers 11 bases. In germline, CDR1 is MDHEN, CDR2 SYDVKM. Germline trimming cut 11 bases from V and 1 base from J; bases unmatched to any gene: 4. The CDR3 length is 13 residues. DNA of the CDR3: TGTGCCGGGGGACAGGGGGATTCCTACGAGCAGTACTTC. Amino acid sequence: CAGGQGDSYEQYF.

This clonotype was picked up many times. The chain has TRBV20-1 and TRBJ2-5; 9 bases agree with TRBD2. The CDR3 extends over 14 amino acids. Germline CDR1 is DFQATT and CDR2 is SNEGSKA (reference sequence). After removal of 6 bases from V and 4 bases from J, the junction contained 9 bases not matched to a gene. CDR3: CSAPRAGGRETQYF. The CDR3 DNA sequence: TGCAGTGCCCCCCGAGCGGGGGGACGAGAGACCCAGTACTTC.

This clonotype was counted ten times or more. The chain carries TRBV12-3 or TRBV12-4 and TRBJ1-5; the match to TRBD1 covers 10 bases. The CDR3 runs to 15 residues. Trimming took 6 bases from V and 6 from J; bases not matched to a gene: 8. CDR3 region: CASSPRTGGSQPQHF. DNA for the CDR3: TGTGCCAGCAGCCCCCGGACAGGGGGAAGTCAGCCCCAGCATTTT.

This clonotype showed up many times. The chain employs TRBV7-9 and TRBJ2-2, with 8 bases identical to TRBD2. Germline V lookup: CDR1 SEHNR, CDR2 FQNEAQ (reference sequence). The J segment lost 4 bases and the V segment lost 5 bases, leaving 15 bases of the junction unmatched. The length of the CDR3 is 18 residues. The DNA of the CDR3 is TGTGCCAGCAGCGCCTGGGAAGCGGGGGTTTCGAGCACCGGGGAGCTGTTTTTT. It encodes CASSAWEAGVSSTGELFF.

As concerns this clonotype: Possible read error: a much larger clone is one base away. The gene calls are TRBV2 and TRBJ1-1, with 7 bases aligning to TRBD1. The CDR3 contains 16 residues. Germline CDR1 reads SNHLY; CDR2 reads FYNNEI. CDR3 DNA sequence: TGTGCCAGCAGCCACCCCCAGGACAGGTGGAACACTGGAGCTTTCTTT. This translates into CASSHPQDRWNTGAFF. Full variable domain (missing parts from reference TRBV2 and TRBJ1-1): EPEVTQTPSHQVTQMGQEVILRCVPISNHLYFYWYRQILGQKVEFLVSFYNNEISEKSEIFDDQFSVERPDGSNFTLKIRSTKLEDSAMYFCASSHPQDRWNTGAFFGQGTRLTVV.

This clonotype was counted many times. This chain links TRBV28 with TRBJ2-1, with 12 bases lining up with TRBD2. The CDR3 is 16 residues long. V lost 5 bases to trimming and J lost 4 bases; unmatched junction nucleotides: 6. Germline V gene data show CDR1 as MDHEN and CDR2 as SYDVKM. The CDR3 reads CASSAVGLAGYNEQFF. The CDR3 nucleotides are TGTGCCAGCAGTGCGGTCGGACTAGCGGGATACAATGAGCAGTTCTTC. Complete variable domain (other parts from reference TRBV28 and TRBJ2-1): DVKVTQSSRYLVKRTGEKVFLECVQDMDHENMFWYRQDPGLGLRLIYFSYDVKMKEKGDIPEGYSVSREKKERFSLILESASTNQTSMYLCASSAVGLAGYNEQFFGPGTRLTVL.

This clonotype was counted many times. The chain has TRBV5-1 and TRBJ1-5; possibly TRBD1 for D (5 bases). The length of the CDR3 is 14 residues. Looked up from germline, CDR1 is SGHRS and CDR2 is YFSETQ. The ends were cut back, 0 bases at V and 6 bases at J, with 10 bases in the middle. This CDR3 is CASSLGGDGQPQHF. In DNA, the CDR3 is TGCGCCAGCAGCTTGGGAGGGGATGGTCAGCCCCAGCATTTT.

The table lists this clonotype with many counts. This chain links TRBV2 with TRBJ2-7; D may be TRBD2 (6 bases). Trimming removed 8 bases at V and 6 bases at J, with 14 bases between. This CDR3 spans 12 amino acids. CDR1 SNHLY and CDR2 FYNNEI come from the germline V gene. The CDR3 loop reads CASGWGEREQYF. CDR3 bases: TGTGCCAGCGGGTGGGGGGAGCGCGAGCAGTACTTC.